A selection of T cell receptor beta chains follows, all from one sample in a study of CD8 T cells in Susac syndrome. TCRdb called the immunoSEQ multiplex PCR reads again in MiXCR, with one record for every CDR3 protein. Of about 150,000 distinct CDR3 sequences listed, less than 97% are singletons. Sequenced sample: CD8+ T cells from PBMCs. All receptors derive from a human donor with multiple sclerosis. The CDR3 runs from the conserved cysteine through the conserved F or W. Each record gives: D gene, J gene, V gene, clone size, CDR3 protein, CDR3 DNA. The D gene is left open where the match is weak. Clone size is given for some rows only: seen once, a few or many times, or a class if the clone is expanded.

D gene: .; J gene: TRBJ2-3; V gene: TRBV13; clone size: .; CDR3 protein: CASSLSEQISYF; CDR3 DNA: TGTGCCAGCAGCTTATCGGAGCAGATATCGTATTTT
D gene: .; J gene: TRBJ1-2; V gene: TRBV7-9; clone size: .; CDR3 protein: CASSGTGADGYTF; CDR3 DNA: TGTGCCAGCAGCGGGACCGGGGCGGATGGCTACACCTTC
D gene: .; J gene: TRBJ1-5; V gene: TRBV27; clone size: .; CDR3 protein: CASSLSGVKSNQPQHF; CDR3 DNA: TGTGCCAGCAGTTTATCGGGAGTGAAAAGCAATCAGCCCCAGCATTTT
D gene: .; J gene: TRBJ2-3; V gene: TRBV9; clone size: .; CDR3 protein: CASSVEGTDTQYF; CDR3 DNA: TGTGCCAGCAGCGTAGAAGGTACAGATACGCAGTATTTT
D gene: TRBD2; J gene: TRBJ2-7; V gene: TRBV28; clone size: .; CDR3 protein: CASSFTSGDSYEQYF; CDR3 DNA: TGTGCCAGCAGCTTCACTAGCGGGGACTCCTACGAGCAGTACTTC
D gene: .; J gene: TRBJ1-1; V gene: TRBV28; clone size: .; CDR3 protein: CASSLRGLNTEAFF; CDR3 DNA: TGTGCCAGCAGTTTACGAGGACTGAACACTGAAGCTTTCTTT
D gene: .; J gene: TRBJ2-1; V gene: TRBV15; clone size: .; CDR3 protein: CATSWEPGYEQFF; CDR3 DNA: TGTGCCACCAGCTGGGAGCCGGGCTATGAGCAGTTCTTC
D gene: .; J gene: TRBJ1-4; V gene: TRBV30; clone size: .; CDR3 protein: CAWSEGFDSSNEKLFF; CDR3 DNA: TGTGCCTGGAGTGAAGGCTTCGACAGCTCTAATGAAAAACTGTTTTTT
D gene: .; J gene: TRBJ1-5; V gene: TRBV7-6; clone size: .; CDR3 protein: CASSHAGSGQPQHF; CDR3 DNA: TGTGCCAGCAGCCACGCAGGGTCGGGACAGCCCCAGCATTTT
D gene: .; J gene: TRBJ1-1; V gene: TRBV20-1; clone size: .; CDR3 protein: CSASKWNTEAFF; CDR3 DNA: TGCAGTGCTTCAAAGTGGAACACTGAAGCTTTCTTT
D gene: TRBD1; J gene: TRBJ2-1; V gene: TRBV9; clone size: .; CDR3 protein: CASSVGQGGDEQFF; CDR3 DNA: TGTGCCAGCAGCGTAGGACAGGGCGGCGATGAGCAGTTCTTC
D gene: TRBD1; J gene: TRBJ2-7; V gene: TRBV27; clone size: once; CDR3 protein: CASSPGGQGLREQYF; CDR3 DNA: TGTGCCAGCAGTCCGGGGGGACAGGGACTTAGGGAGCAGTACTTC
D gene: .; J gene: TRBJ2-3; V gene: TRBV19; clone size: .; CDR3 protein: CASSPGPDTQYF; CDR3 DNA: TGTGCCAGTAGTCCCGGTCCCGATACGCAGTATTTT
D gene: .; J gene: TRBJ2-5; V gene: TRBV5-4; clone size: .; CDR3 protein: CASSLYLADQETQYF; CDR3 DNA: TGTGCCAGCAGCTTGTATCTAGCAGACCAAGAGACCCAGTACTTC
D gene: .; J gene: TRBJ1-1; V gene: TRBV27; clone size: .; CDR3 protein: CASSLRGSNTEAFF; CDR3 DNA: TGTGCCAGCAGTTTAAGGGGCTCGAACACTGAAGCTTTCTTT
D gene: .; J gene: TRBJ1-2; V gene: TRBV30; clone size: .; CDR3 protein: CAWDGSINYGYTF; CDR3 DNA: TGTGCCTGGGACGGCTCTATTAACTATGGCTACACCTTC
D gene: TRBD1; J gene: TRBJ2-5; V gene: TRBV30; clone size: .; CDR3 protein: CAWRWTGGVGETQYF; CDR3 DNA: TGTGCCTGGCGCTGGACAGGGGGCGTCGGGGAGACCCAGTACTTC
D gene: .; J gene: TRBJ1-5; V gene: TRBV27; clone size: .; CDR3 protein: CASSLWLGANQPQHF; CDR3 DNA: TGTGCCAGCAGTTTATGGTTAGGGGCGAATCAGCCCCAGCATTTT
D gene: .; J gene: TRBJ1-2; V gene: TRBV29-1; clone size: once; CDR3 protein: CSVEDAGTYGYTF; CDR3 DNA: TGCAGCGTTGAAGATGCAGGGACCTATGGCTACACCTTC
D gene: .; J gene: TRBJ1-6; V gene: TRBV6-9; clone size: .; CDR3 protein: CATSAQRSRKGDNSPLHF; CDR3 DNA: TGTGCCACCTCAGCCCAGAGGTCCCGAAAGGGGGATAATTCACCCCTCCACTTT
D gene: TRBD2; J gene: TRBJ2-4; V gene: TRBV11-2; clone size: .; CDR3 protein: CASSSTSLAKYF; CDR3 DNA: TGTGCCAGCAGCTCCACCTCACTAGCGAAGTACTTC
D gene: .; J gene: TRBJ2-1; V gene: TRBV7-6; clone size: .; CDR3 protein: CASSPLGRTEQFF; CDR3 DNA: TGTGCCAGCAGCCCCCTGGGCCGGACAGAGCAGTTCTTC
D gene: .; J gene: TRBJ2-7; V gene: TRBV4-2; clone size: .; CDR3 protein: CASSQEGSSYEQYF; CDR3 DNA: TGTGCCAGCAGCCAAGAGGGCAGTTCGTACGAGCAGTACTTC
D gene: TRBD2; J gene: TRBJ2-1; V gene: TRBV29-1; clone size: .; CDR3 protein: CSVVNLAGLGLNEQFF; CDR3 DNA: TGCAGCGTTGTTAACCTAGCGGGGTTGGGATTGAATGAGCAGTTCTTC
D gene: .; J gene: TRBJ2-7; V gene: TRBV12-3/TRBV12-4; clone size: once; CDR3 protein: CASSFPGLSYEQYF; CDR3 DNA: TGTGCCAGCAGTTTCCCAGGGTTGTCCTACGAGCAGTACTTC
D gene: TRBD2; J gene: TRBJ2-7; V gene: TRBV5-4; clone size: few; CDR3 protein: CASSLGAGGYEQYF; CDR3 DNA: TGTGCCAGCAGCTTGGGAGCGGGGGGGTACGAGCAGTACTTC
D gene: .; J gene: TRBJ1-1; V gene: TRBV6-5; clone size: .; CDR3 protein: CASRYGGWGTEAFF; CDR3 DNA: TGTGCCAGCAGATACGGGGGGTGGGGCACTGAAGCTTTCTTT
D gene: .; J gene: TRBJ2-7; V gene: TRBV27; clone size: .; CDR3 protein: CASSLGGYTYEQYF; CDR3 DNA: TGTGCCAGCAGTTTAGGGGGATATACCTACGAGCAGTACTTC
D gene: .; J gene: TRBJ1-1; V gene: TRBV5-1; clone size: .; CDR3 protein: CASSLEGWSTEAFF; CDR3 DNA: TGCGCCAGCAGCTTGGAGGGTTGGTCCACTGAAGCTTTCTTT
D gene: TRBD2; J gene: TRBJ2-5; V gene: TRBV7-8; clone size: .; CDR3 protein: CASSPGTRQETQYF; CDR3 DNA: TGTGCCAGCAGCCCCGGGACTAGGCAAGAGACCCAGTACTTC
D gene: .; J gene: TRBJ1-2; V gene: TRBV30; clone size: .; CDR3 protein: CAWSVTGSYGYTF; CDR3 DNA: TGTGCCTGGAGTGTTACGGGATCCTATGGCTACACCTTC